What follows are 25 T cell receptor beta chains derived from one specimen sequenced in a study of T cells in Graves' hyperthyroidism and ophthalmopathy. RNA transcripts yielded amplified TCR beta CDR3 regions. The primer set for the first-round RT-PCR of the TCR CDR3 was HTBI. TCRdb fed the multiplex PCR reads into MiXCR, producing one record per CDR3 protein. The sample comprises 300,000 to 350,000 distinct CDR3 sequences, roughly 14% of which are singletons, and roughly 24% rests with the top ten. The source material was blood. The receptor set was obtained from a woman in her twenties or thirties with Graves' hyperthyroidism.

The V call is TRBV29-1, the J call TRBJ1-1, with TRBD1 matching 9 bases. The CDR3 contains 12 residues. The V gene's germline CDR1 is SQVTM and CDR2 ANQGSEA. The V gene end was trimmed by 4 bases and the J gene end by 7 bases; junction bases not matched to a gene: 4. The chain's CDR3 is CSVGGQGREAFF. Here the CDR3 DNA reads TGCAGCGTTGGGGGACAGGGTCGTGAAGCTTTCTTT.

This clonotype has a handful of counts. The CDR3 reads CASSTLAGGYNEQFF. The CDR3 DNA sequence: TGTGCCAGCAGCACGCTAGCGGGGGGATACAATGAGCAGTTCTTC. This chain connects TRBV7-9 to TRBJ2-1; 11 bases fit TRBD2. Germline V CDR1 and CDR2: SEHNR, FQNEAQ (reference sequence). The CDR3 totals 15 residues. V dropped 5 bases and J dropped 4; count of bases not matched to a gene: 4.

This clonotype has only a few counts. The V gene is TRBV6-1, the J gene TRBJ2-1; D remains ambiguous. The V gene's germline CDR1 is MNHNS and CDR2 SASEGT. This CDR3 is 13 amino acids long. Deletions cut 5 bases from V and 7 bases from J, with 12 bases between. CDR3 sequence: CASSPSSRNEQFF. In nucleotides, the CDR3 is TGTGCCAGCAGTCCCTCATCCAGAAATGAGCAGTTCTTC.

This clonotype was picked up many times. The J gene is TRBJ2-7, the V gene TRBV2; 9 bases map to TRBD2. The germline V gene has CDR1 SNHLY and CDR2 FYNNEI. With V trimmed by 3 bases and J by 6 bases, 12 bases remained unmatched. This CDR3 contains 16 residues. The DNA for the CDR3 is TGTGCCAGCAGTGACGGCGGGAGGGCCGGAGTGAGCGAGCAGTACTTC. It translates to CASSDGGRAGVSEQYF.

This clonotype has at least ten counts. V and J are TRBV12-3 or TRBV12-4 and TRBJ1-2, with 9 bases lining up with TRBD1. Losses at the gene ends were 6 bases for V and 2 bases for J; bases not matched to a gene: 7. The CDR3 is made up of 15 amino acids. CDR3 sequence (DNA): TGTGCCAGCAGGACCGACAGGGGGAACAACTATGGCTACACCTTC. Encoded protein: CASRTDRGNNYGYTF.

This clonotype showed up just a few times. The V call is TRBV6-1, the J call TRBJ2-5; TRBD2 matches 7 bases. The V and J ends lost 8 bases and 0 bases, in that order; junction bases with no gene match: 9. This CDR3 comprises 15 residues. Germline loops: CDR1 MNHNS, CDR2 SASEGT. The CDR3 DNA sequence: TGTGCCAGCGGGGGGGAGAAGACGAACCAAGAGACCCAGTACTTC. It is translated as CASGGEKTNQETQYF.

The table lists this clonotype with a few counts. CDR3 sequence (DNA): TGTGCCTGGAGTCTGGGACCCCGCGGGACCCAGTACTTC. Amino acids: CAWSLGPRGTQYF. V is TRBV30 and J is TRBJ2-5; the D gene could be TRBD1 or TRBD2 (5 bases each). In germline, CDR1 is GTSNPN, CDR2 SVGIG (reference sequence). This CDR3 has 13 residues. Trimming pared 2 bases from V and 7 bases from J, leaving 14 bases between.

This clonotype was seen at least ten times. The chain uses TRBV12-3 or TRBV12-4 and TRBJ1-1; D is undetermined. Trimming took off 3 bases at V and 5 bases at J, with 4 bases between the two ends. This CDR3 spans 11 amino acids. The CDR3 sequence is CASSFLTEAFF. CDR3 bases: TGTGCCAGCAGTTTTTTGACTGAAGCTTTCTTT.

CDR3 in amino acids: CASSQAPGGQFIQYF. Here the CDR3 DNA reads TGCGCCAGCAGCCAAGCCCCGGGAGGGCAATTCATTCAGTACTTC. This sequence joins TRBV4-1 and TRBJ2-4; 8 nucleotides agree with TRBD2. J gave up 9 bases and V 1 base, and 8 bases lay outside the gene matches. In germline, CDR1 is MGHRA, CDR2 YSYEKL. This CDR3 region has 15 residues.

Only a few counts were recorded for this clonotype. V is TRBV4-1 and J is TRBJ1-3; TRBD1 matches at 9 bases. J lost 4 bases, V lost 3 bases, and 4 bases had no gene match. The CDR3 contains 15 residues. Germline V gives CDR1 MGHRA, CDR2 YSYEKL. CDR3: CASSQGQGQGNTIYF. The CDR3 region has the DNA TGCGCCAGCAGCCAGGGACAGGGACAAGGAAACACCATATATTTT.

This clonotype was observed at least ten times. The CDR3 DNA reads TGTGCCAGTAGAAGGGGGCGGGCTGAAGCAGATACGCAGTATTTT. Protein product: CASRRGRAEADTQYF. V is TRBV7-2 and J is TRBJ2-3; 7 nucleotides align to TRBD1. The CDR3 runs 15 residues. V shed 9 bases, J shed 4 bases, and the junction held 13 bases outside the gene matches. Looked up from germline, CDR1 is SGHTA and CDR2 is FQGNSA.

This clonotype was recorded a few times. V and J are TRBV5-6 and TRBJ1-2; TRBD1 aligns across 8 bases. V lost 1 base, J lost 6 bases, and 2 bases stayed unmatched. The CDR3 has 13 amino acids. Germline lookup yields CDR1 SGHDT and CDR2 YYEEEE. In DNA, the CDR3 is TGTGCCAGCAGCTTGTCAGGGGGCAATGGCTACACCTTC. Translation: CASSLSGGNGYTF.

The table lists this clonotype with many counts. The chain joins TRBV7-2 to TRBJ2-3; D gene uncertain. Germline V gives CDR1 SGHTA, CDR2 FQGNSA. Between the trimmed V and J ends, which lost 8 bases and 2 bases, there was a span of 20 bases. The CDR3 has 16 amino acids. The CDR3, as DNA: TGTGCCAGCTCTCCGTATTCCAGCGAATACACAGATACGCAGTATTTT. Translated, it gives CASSPYSSEYTDTQYF.

In its sample, this clonotype was seen a few times. The genes are TRBV5-6 and TRBJ2-2; D is unresolved. With 0 bases removed from V and 2 bases from J, the gap between germline ends came to 8 bases. The CDR3 spans 15 residues. Germline lookup yields CDR1 SGHDT and CDR2 YYEEEE. This chain's CDR3 is CASSLVRANTGELFF. In DNA form, the CDR3 reads TGTGCCAGCAGCTTGGTTAGGGCAAACACCGGGGAGCTGTTTTTT.

The table lists this clonotype with many counts. The J gene is TRBJ2-1, the V gene TRBV5-6; 8 positions match TRBD2. Germline V lookup: CDR1 SGHDT, CDR2 YYEEEE. CDR3 length: 16 residues. The V gene end was trimmed by 1 base and the J gene end by 6 bases; junction bases not matched to a gene: 9. The CDR3 loop is CASSLQAGRGGNEQFF. CDR3 coding DNA: TGTGCCAGCAGCTTGCAAGCGGGACGGGGGGGCAATGAGCAGTTCTTC.

The table lists this clonotype with a few counts. The chain joins TRBV18 to TRBJ1-4, with D unclear. The CDR3 is 14 residues long. V gave up 3 bases and J gave up 4 bases, with 9 bases separating them. Germline CDR1 KGHSH, CDR2 LQKENI. CDR3 residues: CASSPSTVNEKLFF. CDR3 sequence (DNA): TGTGCCAGCTCACCTTCGACGGTTAATGAAAAACTGTTTTTT.

This clonotype was seen more than once but under ten times. The CDR3 DNA is TGTGCCAGCAGCCTCACAGGACAGGGAGGCGGCTACACCTTC. Translating gives CASSLTGQGGGYTF. J is TRBJ1-2 and V is TRBV14; 8 nucleotides align to TRBD1. The trim removed 4 bases at V and 8 bases at J, leaving 9 bases unmatched. This CDR3 is built from 14 residues. The germline gives CDR1 SGHDN, CDR2 FVKESK.

This clonotype appeared many times. The chain recombines TRBV27 with TRBJ2-2; 8 nucleotides agree with TRBD1. The germline gives CDR1 MNHEY, CDR2 SMNVEV (reference sequence). The V segment lost 0 bases and the J segment 3 bases; nucleotides outside the gene matches: 6. This CDR3 has 17 residues. The CDR3 spells CASSLSTPRGHTGELFF. The CDR3 DNA sequence: TGTGCCAGCAGTTTATCGACGCCCAGGGGGCACACCGGGGAGCTGTTTTTT.

There are a few counts of this clonotype. This rearrangement joins TRBV4-3 to TRBJ2-2; D unclear. Germline V gives CDR1 LGHNA, CDR2 YSLEER. The V gene lost 0 bases and the J gene lost 6 bases, with 5 bases spanning the gap. The CDR3 spans 13 residues. CDR3 protein: CASSQDGSGELFF. CDR3 nucleotides: TGCGCCAGCAGCCAAGATGGGTCCGGGGAGCTGTTTTTT.

This clonotype was picked up many times. V is TRBV7-8 and J is TRBJ1-5; TRBD1 is a possible D gene (6 bases). Germline CDR1 and CDR2: SGHVS and FQNEAQ. Deletions cut 2 bases from V and 0 bases from J, with 17 bases between. The CDR3 is 18 residues long. CDR3 sequence (DNA): TGTGCCAGCAGCTTACTTGGGGGCGCGGTGTATAGCAATCAGCCCCAGCATTTT. This codes for CASSLLGGAVYSNQPQHF.

This clonotype was detected many times. This chain uses TRBV6-2 or TRBV6-3 with TRBJ2-1, with D possibly being TRBD1 (6 bases). V was trimmed by 10 bases and J by 3 bases, leaving 19 bases between them. CDR1 is MNHEY and CDR2 is SVGEGT in the germline V gene. This CDR3 region has 15 residues. The CDR3 reads CATRQAGADYNEQFF. The DNA for the CDR3 is TGTGCCACGCGTCAGGCAGGGGCGGACTACAATGAGCAGTTCTTC.

The chain joins TRBV18 to TRBJ1-5; 7 bases line up with TRBD1. The CDR3 is 13 amino acids. Per germline, CDR1 KGHSH and CDR2 LQKENI. Trimming cost V 5 bases and J 5 bases; bases outside gene matches: 3. The CDR3 is CASSGQADQPQHF. The CDR3, as DNA: TGTGCCAGCTCAGGACAGGCCGATCAGCCCCAGCATTTT.

This CDR3 is CASSIASSYEQYF. CDR3 bases: TGTGCCAGCAGTATCGCTAGCTCCTACGAGCAGTACTTC. The V call is TRBV27, the J call TRBJ2-7; D gene uncertain. Germline loops: CDR1 MNHEY, CDR2 SMNVEV (reference sequence). V was pared by 5 bases and J by 0 bases, with 8 bases between. CDR3 size: 13 residues.

The rearrangement links TRBV20-1 to TRBJ2-4; D remains unclear. There are 12 residues in the CDR3. V was trimmed by 7 bases and J by 10 bases, leaving 17 bases between them. Germline V CDR1 and CDR2: DFQATT, SNEGSKA (reference sequence). CDR3 loop: CSVAPPKWIQYF. The CDR3 DNA reads as TGCAGTGTAGCCCCTCCCAAATGGATTCAGTACTTC.

V usage is TRBV7-2 and J usage is TRBJ2-3; 9 nucleotides line up with TRBD1. V shed 2 bases and J 2 bases; nucleotides not matched to a gene: 5. The CDR3 covers 16 residues. The germline CDR1 and CDR2 sequences are SGHTA and FQGNSA. The CDR3 region is CASSLSGTGPTDTQYF. CDR3 in DNA: TGTGCCAGCAGCTTATCCGGGACAGGGCCCACAGATACGCAGTATTTT.